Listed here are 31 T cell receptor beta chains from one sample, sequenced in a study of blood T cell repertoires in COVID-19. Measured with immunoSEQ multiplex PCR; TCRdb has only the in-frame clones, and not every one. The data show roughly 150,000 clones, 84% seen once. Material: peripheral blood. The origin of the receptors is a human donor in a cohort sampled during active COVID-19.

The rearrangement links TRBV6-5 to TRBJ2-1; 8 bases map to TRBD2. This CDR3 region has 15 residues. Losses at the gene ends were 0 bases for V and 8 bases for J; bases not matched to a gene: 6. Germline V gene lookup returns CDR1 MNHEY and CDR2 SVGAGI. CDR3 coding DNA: TGTGCCAGCAGTTACTCAGCGGGGGCGGAGGATGAGCAGTTCTTC. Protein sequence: CASSYSAGAEDEQFF.

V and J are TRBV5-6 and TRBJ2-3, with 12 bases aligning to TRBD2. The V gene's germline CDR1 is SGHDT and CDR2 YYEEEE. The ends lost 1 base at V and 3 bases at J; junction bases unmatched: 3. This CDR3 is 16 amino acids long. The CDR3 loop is CASSLLTSGSTDTQYF. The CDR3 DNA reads TGTGCCAGCAGCTTGCTGACTAGCGGGAGTACAGATACGCAGTATTTT.

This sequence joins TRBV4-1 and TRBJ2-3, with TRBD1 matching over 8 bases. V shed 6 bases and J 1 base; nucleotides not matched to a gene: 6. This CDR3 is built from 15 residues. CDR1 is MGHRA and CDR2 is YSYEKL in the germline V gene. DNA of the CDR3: TGCGCCAGCAGACTCGGGGGACAGGGCACAGATACGCAGTATTTT. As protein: CASRLGGQGTDTQYF.

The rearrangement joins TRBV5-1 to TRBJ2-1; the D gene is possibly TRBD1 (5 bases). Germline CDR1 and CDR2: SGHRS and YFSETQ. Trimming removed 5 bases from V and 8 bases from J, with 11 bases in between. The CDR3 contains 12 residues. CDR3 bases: TGCGCCAGCAGTATAAGGGGCGATGAGCAGTTCTTC. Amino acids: CASSIRGDEQFF.

DNA for the CDR3: TGTGCCAGCAGTTATCGGGGACAGAGGAATCAGCCCCAGCATTTT. Translation: CASSYRGQRNQPQHF. The V call is TRBV6-2 or TRBV6-3, the J call TRBJ1-5; TRBD1 matches at 7 bases. CDR1 MNHEY and CDR2 SVGEGT come from the germline V gene. The CDR3 loop spans 15 amino acids. V lost 3 bases, J lost 4 bases, and 6 bases stayed unmatched.

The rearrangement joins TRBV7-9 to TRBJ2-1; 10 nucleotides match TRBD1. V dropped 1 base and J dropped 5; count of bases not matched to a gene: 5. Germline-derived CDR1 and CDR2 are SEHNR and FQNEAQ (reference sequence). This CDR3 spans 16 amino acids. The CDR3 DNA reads TGTGCCAGCAGCTTAGATGGGACAGGGGTAAACAATGAGCAGTTCTTC. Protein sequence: CASSLDGTGVNNEQFF.

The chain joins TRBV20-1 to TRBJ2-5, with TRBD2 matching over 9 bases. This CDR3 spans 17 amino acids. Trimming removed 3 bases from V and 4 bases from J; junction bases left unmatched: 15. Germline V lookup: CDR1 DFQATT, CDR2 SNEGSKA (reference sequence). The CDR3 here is CSASFGLAGLKSETQYF. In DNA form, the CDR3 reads TGCAGTGCTAGTTTTGGCCTAGCGGGATTAAAGTCAGAGACCCAGTACTTC.

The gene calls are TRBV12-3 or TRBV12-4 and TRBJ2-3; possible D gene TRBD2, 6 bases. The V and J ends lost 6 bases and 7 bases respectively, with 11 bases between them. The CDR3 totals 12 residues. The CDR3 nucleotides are TGTGCCAGCAGACGGAGCGGGTATACGCAGTATTTT. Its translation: CASRRSGYTQYF.

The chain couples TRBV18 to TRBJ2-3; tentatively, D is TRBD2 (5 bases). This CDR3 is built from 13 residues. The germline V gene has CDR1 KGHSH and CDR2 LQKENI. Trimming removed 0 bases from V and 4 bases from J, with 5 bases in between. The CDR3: CASSPPGADTQYF. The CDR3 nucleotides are TGTGCCAGCTCACCACCGGGAGCAGATACGCAGTATTTT.

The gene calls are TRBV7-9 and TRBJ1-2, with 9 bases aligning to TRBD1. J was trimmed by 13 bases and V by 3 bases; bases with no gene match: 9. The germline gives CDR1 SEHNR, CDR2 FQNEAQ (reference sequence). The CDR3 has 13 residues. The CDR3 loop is CASSFGADRGRTF. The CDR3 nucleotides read TGTGCCAGCAGCTTTGGTGCGGACAGGGGTCGCACCTTC.

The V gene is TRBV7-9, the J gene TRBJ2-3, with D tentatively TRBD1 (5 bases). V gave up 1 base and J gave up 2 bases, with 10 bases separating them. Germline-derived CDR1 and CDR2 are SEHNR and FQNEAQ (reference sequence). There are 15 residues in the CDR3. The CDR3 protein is CASSLVQGFTDTQYF. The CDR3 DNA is TGTGCCAGCAGCTTAGTGCAGGGATTCACAGATACGCAGTATTTT.

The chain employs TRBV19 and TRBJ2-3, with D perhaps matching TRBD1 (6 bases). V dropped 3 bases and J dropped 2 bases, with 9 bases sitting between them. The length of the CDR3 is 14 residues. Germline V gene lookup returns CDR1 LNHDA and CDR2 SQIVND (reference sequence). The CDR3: CASSIDRTTDTQYF. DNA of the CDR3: TGTGCCAGTAGTATTGACAGGACCACAGATACGCAGTATTTT.

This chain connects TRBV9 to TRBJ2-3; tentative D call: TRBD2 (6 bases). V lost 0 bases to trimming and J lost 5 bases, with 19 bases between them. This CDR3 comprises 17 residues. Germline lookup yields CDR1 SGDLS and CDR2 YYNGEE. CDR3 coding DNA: TGTGCCAGCAGCGTAGAATATAGGGGCCAGGGAGGAGATACGCAGTATTTT. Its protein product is CASSVEYRGQGGDTQYF. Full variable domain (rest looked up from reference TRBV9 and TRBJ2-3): DSGVTQTPKHLITATGQRVTLRCSPRSGDLSVYWYQQSLDQGLQFLIQYYNGEERAKGNILERFSAQQFPDLHSELNLSSLELGDSALYFCASSVEYRGQGGDTQYFGPGTRLTVL.

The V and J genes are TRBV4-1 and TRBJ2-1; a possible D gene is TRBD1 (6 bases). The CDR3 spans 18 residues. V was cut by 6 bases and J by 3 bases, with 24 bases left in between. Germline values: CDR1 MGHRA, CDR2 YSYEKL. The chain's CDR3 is CASSRTGSLEKSYNEQFF. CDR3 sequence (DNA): TGCGCCAGCAGTCGTACAGGGAGTTTGGAGAAAAGCTACAATGAGCAGTTCTTC.

The CDR3 loop is CASSIGSTAVDTQYF. DNA for the CDR3: TGTGCCAGTAGTATAGGAAGTACAGCAGTAGATACGCAGTATTTT. The rearrangement uses TRBV19 and TRBJ2-3; D gene unclear. V dropped 1 base and J dropped 5 bases, with 13 bases sitting between them. CDR1 is LNHDA and CDR2 is SQIVND in the germline V gene (reference sequence). This CDR3 has 15 residues.

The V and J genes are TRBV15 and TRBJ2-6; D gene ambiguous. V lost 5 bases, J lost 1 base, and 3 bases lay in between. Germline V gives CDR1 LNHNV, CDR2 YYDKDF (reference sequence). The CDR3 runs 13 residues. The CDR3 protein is CATSSSGANVLTF. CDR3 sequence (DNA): TGTGCCACCAGCTCTTCTGGGGCCAACGTCCTGACTTTC.

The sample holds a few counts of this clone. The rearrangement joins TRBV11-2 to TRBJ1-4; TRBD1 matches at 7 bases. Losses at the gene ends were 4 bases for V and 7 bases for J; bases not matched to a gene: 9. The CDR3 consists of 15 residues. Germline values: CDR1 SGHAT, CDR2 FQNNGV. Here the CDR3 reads CASSSDYRGGEKLFF. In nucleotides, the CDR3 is TGTGCCAGCAGCTCCGACTACAGGGGAGGTGAAAAACTGTTTTTT.

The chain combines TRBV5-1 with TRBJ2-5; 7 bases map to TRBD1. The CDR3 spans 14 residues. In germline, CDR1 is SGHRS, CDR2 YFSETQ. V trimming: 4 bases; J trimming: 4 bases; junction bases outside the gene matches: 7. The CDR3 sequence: CASSPPTGRETQYF. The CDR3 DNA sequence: TGCGCCAGCAGCCCCCCGACAGGGCGAGAGACCCAGTACTTC.

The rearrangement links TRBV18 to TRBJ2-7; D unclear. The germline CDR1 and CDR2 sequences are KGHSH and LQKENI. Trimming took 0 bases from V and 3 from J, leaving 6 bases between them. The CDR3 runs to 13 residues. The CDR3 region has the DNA TGTGCCAGCTCACCACCAAACGGCTACGAGCAGTACGTC. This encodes CASSPPNGYEQYV.

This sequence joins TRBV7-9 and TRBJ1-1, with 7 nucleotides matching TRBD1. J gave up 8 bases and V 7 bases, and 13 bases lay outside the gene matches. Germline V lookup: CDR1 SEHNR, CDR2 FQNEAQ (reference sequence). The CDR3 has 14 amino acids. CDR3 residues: CASNSGTDSLEAFF. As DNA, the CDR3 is TGTGCCAGCAATTCCGGGACAGATTCGTTAGAAGCTTTCTTT.

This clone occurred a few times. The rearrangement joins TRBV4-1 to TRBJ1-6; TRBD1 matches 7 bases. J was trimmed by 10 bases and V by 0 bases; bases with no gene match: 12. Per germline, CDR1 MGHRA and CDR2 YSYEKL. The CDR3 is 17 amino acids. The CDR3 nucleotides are TGCGCCAGCAGCCAAGAGCCTGCAAGGGGGCTAAACTCACCCCTCCACTTT. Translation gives CASSQEPARGLNSPLHF.

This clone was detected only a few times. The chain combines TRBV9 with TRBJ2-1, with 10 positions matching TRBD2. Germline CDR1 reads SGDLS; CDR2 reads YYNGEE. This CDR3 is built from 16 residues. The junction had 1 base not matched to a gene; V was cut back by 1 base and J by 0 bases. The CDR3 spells CASSVSSGSSYNEQFF. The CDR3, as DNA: TGTGCCAGCAGCGTATCTAGCGGGAGCTCCTACAATGAGCAGTTCTTC.

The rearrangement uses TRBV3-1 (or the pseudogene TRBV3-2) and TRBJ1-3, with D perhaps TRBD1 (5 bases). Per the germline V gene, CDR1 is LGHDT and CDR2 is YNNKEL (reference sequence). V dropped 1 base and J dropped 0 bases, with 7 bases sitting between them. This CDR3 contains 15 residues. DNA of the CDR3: TGTGCCAGCAGCCAAGGGACATTCTCTGGAAACACCATATATTTT. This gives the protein CASSQGTFSGNTIYF.

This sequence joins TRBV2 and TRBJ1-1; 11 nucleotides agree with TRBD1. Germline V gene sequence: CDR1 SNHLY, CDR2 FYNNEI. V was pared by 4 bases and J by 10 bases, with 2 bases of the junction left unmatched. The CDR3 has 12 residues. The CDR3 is CASSGGTGGAFF. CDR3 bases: TGTGCCAGCAGTGGCGGGACAGGGGGAGCTTTCTTT.

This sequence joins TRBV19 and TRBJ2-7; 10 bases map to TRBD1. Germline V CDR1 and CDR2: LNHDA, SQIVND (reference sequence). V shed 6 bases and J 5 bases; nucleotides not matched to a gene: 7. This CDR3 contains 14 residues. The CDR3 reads CASSLDRGLNEQYF. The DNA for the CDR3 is TGTGCCAGTAGCCTCGACAGGGGGCTCAACGAGCAGTACTTC.

As DNA, the CDR3 is TGTGCCAGCAGCTTAGGTGGCGGGAGCCAAGAGACCCAGTACTTC. It yields the protein CASSLGGGSQETQYF. The gene calls are TRBV11-3 and TRBJ2-5; the match to TRBD2 covers 7 bases. In germline, CDR1 is SGHNT, CDR2 YENEEA. CDR3 length: 15 amino acids. V trimming: 1 base; J trimming: 1 base; junction bases outside the gene matches: 3.

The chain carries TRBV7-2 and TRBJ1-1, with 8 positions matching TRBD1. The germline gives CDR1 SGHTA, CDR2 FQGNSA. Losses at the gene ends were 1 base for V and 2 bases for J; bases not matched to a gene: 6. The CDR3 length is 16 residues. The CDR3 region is CASSLDSGQGNTEAFF. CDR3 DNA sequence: TGTGCCAGCAGCTTAGACTCCGGACAGGGCAACACTGAAGCTTTCTTT.

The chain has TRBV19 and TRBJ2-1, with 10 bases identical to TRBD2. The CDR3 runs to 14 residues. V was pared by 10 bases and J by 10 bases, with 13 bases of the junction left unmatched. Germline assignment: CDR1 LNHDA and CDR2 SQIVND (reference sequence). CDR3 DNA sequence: TGTGCCACCGCGCGGACTAGCGGTGGAGGGGAGCAGTTCTTC. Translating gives CATARTSGGGEQFF.

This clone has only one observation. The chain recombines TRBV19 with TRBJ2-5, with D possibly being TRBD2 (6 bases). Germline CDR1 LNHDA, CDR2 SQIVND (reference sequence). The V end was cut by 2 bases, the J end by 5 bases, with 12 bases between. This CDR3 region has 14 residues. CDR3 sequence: CASSITGGDETQYF. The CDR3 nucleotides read TGTGCCAGTAGTATAACCGGCGGGGATGAGACCCAGTACTTC.

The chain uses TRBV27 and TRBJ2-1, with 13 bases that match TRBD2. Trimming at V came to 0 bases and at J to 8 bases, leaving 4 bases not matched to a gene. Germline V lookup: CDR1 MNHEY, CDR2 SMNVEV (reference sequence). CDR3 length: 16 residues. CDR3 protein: CASSLSGTSGVDEQFF. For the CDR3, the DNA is TGTGCCAGCAGTTTATCCGGGACTAGCGGGGTTGATGAGCAGTTCTTC.

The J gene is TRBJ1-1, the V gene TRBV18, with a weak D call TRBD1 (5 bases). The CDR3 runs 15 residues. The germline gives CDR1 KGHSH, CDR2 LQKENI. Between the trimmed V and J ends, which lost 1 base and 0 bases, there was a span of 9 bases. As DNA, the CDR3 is TGTGCCAGCTCACCACAGTGGACACTGAACACTGAAGCTTTCTTT. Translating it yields CASSPQWTLNTEAFF. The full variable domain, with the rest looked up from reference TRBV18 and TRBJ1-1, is NAGVMQNPRHLVRRRGQEARLRCSPMKGHSHVYWYRQLPEEGLKFMVYLQKENIIDESGMPKERFSAEFPKEGPSILRIQQVVRGDSAAYFCASSPQWTLNTEAFFGQGTRLTVV.